This T cell receptor beta chain was sequenced in a study of T cell responses to AZD1222 COVID-19 vaccine. This CDR3 comprises 14 residues. The germline V gene has CDR1 MNHEY and CDR2 SVGAGI. Trimming cost V 6 bases and J 1 base, with 13 bases left between them. Libraries were prepared by immunoSEQ multiplex PCR; TCRdb keeps only in-frame clonotypes and omits some of them. The table records around 140,000 clones, more than 90% of them present only once. This clone was seen just once. The chain is built from TRBV6-5 and TRBJ2-7; D is uncertain. The sequences come from peripheral blood, collected on day 0 of AZD1222 vaccination. The receptor was isolated from an adult in good health. CDR3 region: CASRLKDFSYEQYF. CDR3 DNA sequence: TGTGCCAGCAGGCTCAAAGACTTTTCCTACGAGCAGTACTTC.